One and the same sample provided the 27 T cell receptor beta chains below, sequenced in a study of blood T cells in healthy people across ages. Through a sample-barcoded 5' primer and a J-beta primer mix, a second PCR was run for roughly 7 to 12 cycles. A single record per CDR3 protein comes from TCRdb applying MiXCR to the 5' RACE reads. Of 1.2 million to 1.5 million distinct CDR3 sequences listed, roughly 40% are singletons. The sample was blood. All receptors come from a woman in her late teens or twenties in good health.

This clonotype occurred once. The CDR3 DNA reads TGTGCCAGCAGCTTAAAAAAGGGGACAAGTGGAGCCCAGCATTTT. Translating gives CASSLKKGTSGAQHF. The V and J genes are TRBV7-9 and TRBJ1-5; D may be TRBD1 (6 bases). The V gene lost 2 bases and the J gene lost 11 bases, with 19 bases spanning the gap. The germline V gene encodes CDR1 SEHNR and CDR2 FQNEAQ (reference sequence). The CDR3 is 15 residues long.

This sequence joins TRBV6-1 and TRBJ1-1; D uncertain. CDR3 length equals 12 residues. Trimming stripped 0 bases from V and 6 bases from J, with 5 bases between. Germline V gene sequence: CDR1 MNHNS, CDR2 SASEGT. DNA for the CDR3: TGTGCCAGCAGTGAAGCGGGCCCTGAAGCTTTCTTT. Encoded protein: CASSEAGPEAFF.

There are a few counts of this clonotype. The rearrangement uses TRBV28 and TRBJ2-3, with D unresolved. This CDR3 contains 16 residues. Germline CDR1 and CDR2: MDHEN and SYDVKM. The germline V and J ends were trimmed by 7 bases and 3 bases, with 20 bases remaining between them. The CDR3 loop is CASMSNILVWTDTQYF. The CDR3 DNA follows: TGTGCCAGCATGAGTAACATCCTCGTGTGGACAGATACGCAGTATTTT.

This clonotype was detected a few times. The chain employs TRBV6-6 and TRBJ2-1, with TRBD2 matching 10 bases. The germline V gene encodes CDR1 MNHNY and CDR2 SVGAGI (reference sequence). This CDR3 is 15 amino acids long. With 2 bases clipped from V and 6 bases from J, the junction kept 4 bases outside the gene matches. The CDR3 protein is CASSYPSGSPNEQFF. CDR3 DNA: TGTGCCAGCAGTTACCCTAGCGGGAGTCCCAATGAGCAGTTCTTC.

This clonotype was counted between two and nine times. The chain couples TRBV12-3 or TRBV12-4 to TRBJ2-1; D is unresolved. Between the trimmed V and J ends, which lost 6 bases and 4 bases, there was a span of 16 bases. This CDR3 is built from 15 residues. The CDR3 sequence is CASSVGSNTYNEQFF. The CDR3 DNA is TGTGCCAGCAGCGTGGGATCGAACACGTACAATGAGCAGTTCTTC.

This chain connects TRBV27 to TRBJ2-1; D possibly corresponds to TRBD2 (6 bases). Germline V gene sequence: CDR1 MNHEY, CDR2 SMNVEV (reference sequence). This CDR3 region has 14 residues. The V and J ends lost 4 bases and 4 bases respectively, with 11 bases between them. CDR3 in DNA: TGTGCCAGCAGTTCGGGACTTACTTACAATGAGCAGTTCTTC. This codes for CASSSGLTYNEQFF.

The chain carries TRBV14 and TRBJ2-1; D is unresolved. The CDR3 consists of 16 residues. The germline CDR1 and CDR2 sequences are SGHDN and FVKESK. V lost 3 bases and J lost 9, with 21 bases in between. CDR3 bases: TGTGCCAGCAGCCATTTAACGGACCCCCTTTGGGGTGAGCAGTTCTTC. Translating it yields CASSHLTDPLWGEQFF.

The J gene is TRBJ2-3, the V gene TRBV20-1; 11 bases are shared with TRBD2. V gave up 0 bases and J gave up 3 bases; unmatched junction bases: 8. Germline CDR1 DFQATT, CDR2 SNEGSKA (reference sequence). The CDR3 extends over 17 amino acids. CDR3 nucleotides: TGCAGTGCTAGAGATGGGCGCACTAGCGGGAGAACAGATACGCAGTATTTT. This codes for CSARDGRTSGRTDTQYF.

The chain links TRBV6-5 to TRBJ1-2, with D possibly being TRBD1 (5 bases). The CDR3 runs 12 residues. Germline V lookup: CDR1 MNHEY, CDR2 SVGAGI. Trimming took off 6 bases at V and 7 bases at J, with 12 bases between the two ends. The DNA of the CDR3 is TGTGCCAGCAGATTCCCCCAGGGTGGCTACACCTTC. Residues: CASRFPQGGYTF.

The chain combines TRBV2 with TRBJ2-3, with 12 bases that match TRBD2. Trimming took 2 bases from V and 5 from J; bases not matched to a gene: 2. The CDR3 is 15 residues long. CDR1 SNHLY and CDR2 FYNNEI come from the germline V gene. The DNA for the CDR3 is TGTGCCAGCAGTGAAAGACTAGCGGGGGTAGATACGCAGTATTTT. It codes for CASSERLAGVDTQYF.

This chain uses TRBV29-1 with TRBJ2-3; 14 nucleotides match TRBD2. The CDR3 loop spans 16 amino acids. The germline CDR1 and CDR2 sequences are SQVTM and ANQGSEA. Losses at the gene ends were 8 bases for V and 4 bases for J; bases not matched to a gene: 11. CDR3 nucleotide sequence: TGCAGCAGCGTGGGGACTAGCGGGAGTAGCGCAGATACGCAGTATTTT. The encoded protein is CSSVGTSGSSADTQYF.

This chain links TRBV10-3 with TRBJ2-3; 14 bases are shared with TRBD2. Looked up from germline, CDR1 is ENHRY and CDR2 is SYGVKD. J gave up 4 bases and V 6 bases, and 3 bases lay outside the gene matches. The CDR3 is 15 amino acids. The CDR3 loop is CAISGLAGGADTQYF. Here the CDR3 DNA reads TGTGCCATCAGCGGACTAGCGGGGGGAGCAGATACGCAGTATTTT.

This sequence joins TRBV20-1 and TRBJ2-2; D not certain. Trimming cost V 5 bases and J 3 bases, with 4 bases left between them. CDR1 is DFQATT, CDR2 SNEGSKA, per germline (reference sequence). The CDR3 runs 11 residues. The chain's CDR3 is CSAPYTGELFF. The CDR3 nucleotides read TGCAGTGCTCCATACACCGGGGAGCTGTTTTTT.

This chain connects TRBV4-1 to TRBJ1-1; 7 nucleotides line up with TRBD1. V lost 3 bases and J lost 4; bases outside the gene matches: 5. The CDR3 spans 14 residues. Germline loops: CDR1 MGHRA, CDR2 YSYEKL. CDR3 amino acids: CASSQTGMGTEAFF. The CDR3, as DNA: TGCGCCAGCAGCCAGACAGGGATGGGCACTGAAGCTTTCTTT.

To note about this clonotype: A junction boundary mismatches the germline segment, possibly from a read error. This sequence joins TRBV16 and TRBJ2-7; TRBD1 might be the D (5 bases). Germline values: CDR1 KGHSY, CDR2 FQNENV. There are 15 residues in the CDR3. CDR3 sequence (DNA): TGTGCCACCAACCCGACAGCGAGTTCCTCCCACGAGCAGTACTTC. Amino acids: CATNPTASSSHEQYF.

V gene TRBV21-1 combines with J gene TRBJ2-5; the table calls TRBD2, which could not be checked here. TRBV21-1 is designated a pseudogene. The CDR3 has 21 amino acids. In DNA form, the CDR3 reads TGTGCCAGCAGCAAAGCCACCCGAGCCCCAAGGTCAGCGGAGGGGGGGGAGACCCAGTACTTC. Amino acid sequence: CASSKATRAPRSAEGGETQYF.

The CDR3 loop reads CASGPWYGGASYNEQFF. CDR3 DNA: TGCGCCAGCGGCCCGTGGTACGGCGGGGCTTCCTACAATGAGCAGTTCTTC. This sequence joins TRBV4-1 and TRBJ2-1, with D tentatively TRBD2 (6 bases). The CDR3 length is 17 residues. V was pared by 8 bases and J by 1 base, with 21 bases between. Germline V gene lookup returns CDR1 MGHRA and CDR2 YSYEKL.

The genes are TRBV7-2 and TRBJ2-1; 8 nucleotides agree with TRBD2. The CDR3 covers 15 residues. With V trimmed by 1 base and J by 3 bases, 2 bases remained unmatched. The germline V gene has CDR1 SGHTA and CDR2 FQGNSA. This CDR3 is CASSLDGTSYNEQFF. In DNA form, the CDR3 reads TGTGCCAGCAGCTTAGACGGGACTAGCTACAATGAGCAGTTCTTC. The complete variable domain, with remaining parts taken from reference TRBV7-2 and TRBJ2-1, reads GAGVSQSPSNKVTEKGKDVELRCDPISGHTALYWYRQSLGQGLEFLIYFQGNSAPDKSGLPSDRFSAERTGGSVSTLTIQRTQQEDSAVYLCASSLDGTSYNEQFFGPGTRLTVL.

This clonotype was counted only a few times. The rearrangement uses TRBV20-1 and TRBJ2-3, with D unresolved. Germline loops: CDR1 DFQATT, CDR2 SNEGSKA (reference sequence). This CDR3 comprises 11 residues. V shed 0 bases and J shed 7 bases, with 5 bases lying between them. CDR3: CSAREGNTQYF. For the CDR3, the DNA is TGCAGTGCTAGAGAGGGTAATACGCAGTATTTT.

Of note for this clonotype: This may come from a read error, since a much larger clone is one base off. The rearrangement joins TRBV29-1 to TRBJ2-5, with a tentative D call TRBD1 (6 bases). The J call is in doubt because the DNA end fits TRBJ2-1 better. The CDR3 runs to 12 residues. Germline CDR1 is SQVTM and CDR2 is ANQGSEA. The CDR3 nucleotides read TGCAGCGTTGTTGGGGGCCAAGAGACCCAGTTCTTC. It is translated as CSVVGGQETQFF.

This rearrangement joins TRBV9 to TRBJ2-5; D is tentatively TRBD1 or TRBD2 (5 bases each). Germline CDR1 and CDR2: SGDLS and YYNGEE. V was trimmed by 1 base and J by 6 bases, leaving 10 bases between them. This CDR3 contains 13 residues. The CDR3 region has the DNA TGTGCCAGCAGCGTACCGGGGCAAAAGACCCAGTACTTC. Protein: CASSVPGQKTQYF.

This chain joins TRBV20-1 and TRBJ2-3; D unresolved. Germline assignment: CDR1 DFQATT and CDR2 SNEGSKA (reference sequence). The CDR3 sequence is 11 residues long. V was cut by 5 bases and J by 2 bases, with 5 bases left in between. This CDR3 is CSALLTDTQYF. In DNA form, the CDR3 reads TGCAGTGCTCTACTCACAGATACGCAGTATTTT.

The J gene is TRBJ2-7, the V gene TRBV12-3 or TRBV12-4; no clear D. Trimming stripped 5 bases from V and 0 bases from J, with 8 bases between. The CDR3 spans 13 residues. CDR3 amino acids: CASSPLFSYEQYF. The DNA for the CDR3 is TGTGCCAGCAGTCCCCTCTTCTCCTACGAGCAGTACTTC.

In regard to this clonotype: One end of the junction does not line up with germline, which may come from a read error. CDR3 nucleotide sequence: TGTGCCAGCAGCGGGTTTAAGACGGAGGTGAACTACAATGAGCAGGTCTTC. Its protein product is CASSGFKTEVNYNEQVF. This sequence joins TRBV9 and TRBJ2-1; tentative D call: TRBD2 (5 bases). Germline V CDR1 and CDR2: SGDLS, YYNGEE. CDR3 length equals 17 residues.

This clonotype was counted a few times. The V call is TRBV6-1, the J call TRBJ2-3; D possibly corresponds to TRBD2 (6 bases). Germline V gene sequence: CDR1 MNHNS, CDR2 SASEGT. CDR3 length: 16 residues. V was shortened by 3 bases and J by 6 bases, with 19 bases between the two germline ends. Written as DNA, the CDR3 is TGTGCCAGCAGTGACGGGCCCGCCGGGAGACTGGATACGCAGTATTTT. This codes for CASSDGPAGRLDTQYF.

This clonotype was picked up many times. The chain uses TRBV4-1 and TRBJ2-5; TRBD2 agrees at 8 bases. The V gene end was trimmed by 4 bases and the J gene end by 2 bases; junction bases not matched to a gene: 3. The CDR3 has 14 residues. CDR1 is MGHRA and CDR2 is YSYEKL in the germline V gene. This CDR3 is CASSRIAGQETQYF. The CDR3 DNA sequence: TGCGCCAGCAGCCGAATAGCGGGACAAGAGACCCAGTACTTC.

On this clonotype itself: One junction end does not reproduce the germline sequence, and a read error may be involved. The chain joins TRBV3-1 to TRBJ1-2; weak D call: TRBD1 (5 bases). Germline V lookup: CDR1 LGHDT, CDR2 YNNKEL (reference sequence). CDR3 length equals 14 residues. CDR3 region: CARSGARANYGYTF. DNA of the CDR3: TGTGCCCGCAGTGGGGCCCGAGCTAACTATGGCTACACCTTC.